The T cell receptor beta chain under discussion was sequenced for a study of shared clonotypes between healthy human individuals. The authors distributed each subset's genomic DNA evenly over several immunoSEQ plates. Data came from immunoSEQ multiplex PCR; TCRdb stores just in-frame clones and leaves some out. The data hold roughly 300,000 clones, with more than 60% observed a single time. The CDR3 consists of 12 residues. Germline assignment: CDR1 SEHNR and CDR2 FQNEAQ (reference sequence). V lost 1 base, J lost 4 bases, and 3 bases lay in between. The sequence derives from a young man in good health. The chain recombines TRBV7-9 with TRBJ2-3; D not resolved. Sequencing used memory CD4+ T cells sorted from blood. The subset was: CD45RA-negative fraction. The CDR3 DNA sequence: TGTGCCAGCAGCTTAGAATCAGATACGCAGTATTTT. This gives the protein CASSLESDTQYF.